Sequencing of this T cell receptor beta chain was carried out in a study of naive and memory T cell subsets. Study-wide results and caveats: Especially in CD8 cells, naive repertoires contained a few larger clonotypes, possibly CD45RA-re-expressing memory cells.

Comments on this clonotype: Its antigen is not known.

An equimolar mix of two oligonucleotides served as the beta constant-region primer for TRBC1 and TRBC2. The ligated cDNA underwent four PCR rounds using SP2 and nested alpha and beta constant-region primers. TCRdb called the UMI-ligation and nested PCR reads again in MiXCR, with one record for every CDR3 protein. Of just over 80,000 distinct CDR3 sequences detected, about 9.9% appear once; the ten largest clones hold 1.2%. Trimming at V came to 5 bases and at J to 0 bases, leaving 6 bases not matched to a gene. CDR1 and CDR2 (germline): DFQATT, SNEGSKA (reference sequence). The CDR3 length is 15 residues.

Sequenced: naive CD8+ T cells from blood. The chain combines TRBV20-1 with TRBJ2-1; 8 nucleotides align to TRBD1. The sequence came from a human donor in good health. The CDR3 bases are TGCAGTGCTCAAGGACAGGGAGACTCCTACAATGAGCAGTTCTTC. Translation: CSAQGQGDSYNEQFF.